This T cell receptor beta chain was profiled in a study of T-cell reconstitution after alpha-beta-depleted transplantation in children. V shed 5 bases and J 3 bases; nucleotides not matched to a gene: 8. This CDR3 contains 15 residues. Germline V gene sequence: CDR1 MGHRA, CDR2 YSYEKL. Study-wide results and caveats: Roughly two months post-transplant, alpha-beta T cells reportedly originated from several hundred graft clones that had expanded.

In the case of this clonotype: Antigen: not known. This sequence may be a read error, since a much larger clone differs from it by one base.

The TCRbeta library was prepared with unique molecular identifiers. Using its own MiXCR run on the PCR reads, TCRdb lists one record per CDR3 protein. The data hold 140,000 or so distinct CDR3 sequences, with about 9% observed a single time. V gene TRBV4-1 combines with J gene TRBJ1-1, with 8 bases that match TRBD1. This receptor was obtained from a female patient aged 2-10 years who had a stem cell transplant for congenital amegakaryocytic thrombocytopenia, so the T cells may come from the graft donor. This specimen consisted of PBMCs, mostly from graft donor cells, obtained 180 days after TCRalphabeta/CD19-depleted stem cell transplant. The CDR3 loop reads CASSARQGMDTEAFF. The CDR3 DNA sequence: TGCGCCAGCAGCGCTCGACAGGGGATGGACACTGAAGCTTTCTTT.